The 6 T cell receptor beta chains in this list originate from one sample, sequenced in a study of OX40 agonist ivuxolimab in advanced cancers. Data came from immunoSEQ multiplex PCR; TCRdb stores just in-frame clones and leaves some out. In the table there are roughly 50,000 clones, 90% to 95% of which are singletons. Specimen: CD4+ or CD8+ T cells sorted from blood, collected in a trial of the OX40 agonist ivuxolimab. The source is an adult with an advanced solid tumor such as melanoma, head and neck, liver or kidney cancer.

This chain joins TRBV27 and TRBJ2-5; the match to TRBD2 covers 9 bases. The V and J ends lost 5 bases and 0 bases, in that order; junction bases with no gene match: 4. This CDR3 contains 15 residues. Germline CDR1 reads MNHEY; CDR2 reads SMNVEV (reference sequence). In DNA form, the CDR3 reads TGTGCCAGCAGTCGACTAGCGGTGTACCAAGAGACCCAGTACTTC. Encoded protein: CASSRLAVYQETQYF.

The chain links TRBV28 to TRBJ1-5; the D gene is possibly TRBD1 (5 bases). This CDR3 spans 15 amino acids. Per germline, CDR1 MDHEN and CDR2 SYDVKM. V was cut by 5 bases and J by 2 bases, with 13 bases left in between. CDR3 sequence: CASSPGPGGNQPQHF. The CDR3 DNA reads as TGTGCCAGCAGTCCAGGGCCAGGAGGCAATCAGCCCCAGCATTTT.

The chain uses TRBV11-2 and TRBJ1-2; D gene unclear. Germline CDR1 reads SGHAT; CDR2 reads FQNNGV. Trimming removed 1 base from V and 2 bases from J, with 8 bases in between. This CDR3 comprises 14 residues. DNA for the CDR3: TGTGCCAGCAGCTTAGGGGCGGTAAACTATGGCTACACCTTC. It codes for CASSLGAVNYGYTF.

The chain carries TRBV19 and TRBJ1-1; D is ambiguous. Germline V gene sequence: CDR1 LNHDA, CDR2 SQIVND (reference sequence). The CDR3 is 14 residues long. Between the trimmed V and J ends, which lost 5 bases and 8 bases, there was a span of 18 bases. The chain's CDR3 is CASSQRGRREEAFF. The CDR3 region has the DNA TGTGCCAGTAGTCAAAGAGGACGGAGGGAGGAAGCTTTCTTT.

The chain employs TRBV7-3 and TRBJ1-2; 7 bases agree with TRBD1. V trimming: 5 bases; J trimming: 8 bases; junction bases outside the gene matches: 8. There are 13 residues in the CDR3. Germline V gene data show CDR1 as SGHTA and CDR2 as FQGTGA. The CDR3 spells CASSHGTAFGYTF. The CDR3 DNA is TGTGCCAGCAGCCACGGGACAGCATTCGGCTACACCTTC.

The chain couples TRBV7-2 to TRBJ2-7; 8 positions agree with TRBD1. J lost 1 base, V lost 1 base, and 3 bases had no gene match. This CDR3 spans 15 amino acids. Per germline, CDR1 SGHTA and CDR2 FQGNSA. CDR3 region: CASSLVWTGSYEQYF. In nucleotides, the CDR3 is TGTGCCAGCAGCTTAGTATGGACAGGGTCCTACGAGCAGTACTTC.